Given below is one TCR beta chain in context. Its antigen is still unknown. J gave up 4 bases and V 6 bases, and 6 bases lay outside the gene matches. CDR3 length equals 13 residues. CDR1 and CDR2 from the germline V gene are DFQATT and SNEGSKA (reference sequence). Through negative isolation, CD4+ and CD8+ T cells were obtained, while TEMRA cells were enriched using FACS. An amount of RNA that ranged from roughly 0.45 to 1 ug was reverse transcribed with random hexamers. Multiplex immunoSEQ PCR targeted 54 Vbeta and 13 Jbeta TCR beta segments. TCRdb re-analysed the immunoSEQ multiplex PCR reads in MiXCR, keeping a single row per CDR3 protein. The table shows around 200,000 distinct CDR3 sequences, with approximately 96% occurring only once. These data come from a study of CD8 T cells in Susac syndrome. The study, taken as a whole, reports: The study's TCR sequencing and HLA analysis drew on a certain number of individuals. That number was acknowledged as relatively small.

The source is a human donor with multiple sclerosis. The chain employs TRBV20-1 and TRBJ2-5, with 9 bases aligning to TRBD1. The material sequenced was CD4+ T cells from PBMCs. The CDR3 DNA reads TGCAGTGCGAAACCGGGACAGGGAGAGACCCAGTACTTC. Amino acid sequence: CSAKPGQGETQYF.